The source of this T cell receptor (beta chain) is a study of STAT5B mutations in CD4+ large granular lymphocyte leukemia. The assay was run at survey level. Repertoires were generated with immunoSEQ multiplex PCR, while TCRdb's copy carries only in-frame clones and drops some. The data contain around 43,000 clones, around 85% of them singletons. Controls came from buffy coats of healthy blood donors. Overall study findings and caveats: Main leukemic clonotypes were patient-specific, but approximately 25% appeared at low frequency elsewhere. Top patient clones used TRBV06 genes more often: 8/27 versus 2/35 in controls.

Worth noting for this clone: Its antigen is as yet unknown.

V lost 2 bases, J lost 1 base, and 9 bases lay in between. This CDR3 comprises 15 residues. In germline, CDR1 is MNHNY, CDR2 SVGAGI (reference sequence). The receptor's source is a human donor in good health. The chain uses TRBV6-6 and TRBJ1-3; D is ambiguous. Material for sequencing was CD4+ T cells from blood buffy coats. The chain's CDR3 is CASSYSGSSGNTIYF. The CDR3 bases are TGTGCCAGCAGTTACAGCGGGTCGTCTGGAAACACCATATATTTT.